This passage covers 3 T cell receptor beta chains from one sample sequenced in a study of blood T cell repertoires in COVID-19. Sequenced by immunoSEQ multiplex PCR; TCRdb stores in-frame clones only, minus some. In the table there are 170,000 or so clones, roughly 86% of which are singletons. Sequencing was carried out using peripheral blood. The receptors come from a man between 60 and 75 years old with COVID-19, enrolled during active disease.

The V call is TRBV4-3, the J call TRBJ2-7; D gene uncertain. The germline V gene has CDR1 LGHNA and CDR2 YSLEER. Trimming pared 2 bases from V and 0 bases from J, leaving 8 bases between. CDR3 size: 14 residues. The CDR3 spells CASSQTASSYEQYF. Here the CDR3 DNA reads TGCGCCAGCAGCCAAACCGCCAGCTCCTACGAGCAGTACTTC.

V gene TRBV28 combines with J gene TRBJ2-5, with a tentative D call TRBD2 (5 bases). Germline V gene lookup returns CDR1 MDHEN and CDR2 SYDVKM. Trimming cost V 6 bases and J 0 bases, with 14 bases left between them. The CDR3 sequence is 15 residues long. CDR3 nucleotides: TGTGCCAGCAGGAGCGGAACGGCAGACCAAGAGACCCAGTACTTC. It is translated as CASRSGTADQETQYF.

The chain uses TRBV2 and TRBJ2-7; TRBD2 is a possible D gene (5 bases). There are 11 residues in the CDR3. Germline CDR1 and CDR2: SNHLY and FYNNEI. The V end was cut by 6 bases, the J end by 2 bases, with 5 bases between. As DNA, the CDR3 is TGTGCCAGCAGGGAGGCCTACGAGCAGTACTTC. Translating it yields CASREAYEQYF.